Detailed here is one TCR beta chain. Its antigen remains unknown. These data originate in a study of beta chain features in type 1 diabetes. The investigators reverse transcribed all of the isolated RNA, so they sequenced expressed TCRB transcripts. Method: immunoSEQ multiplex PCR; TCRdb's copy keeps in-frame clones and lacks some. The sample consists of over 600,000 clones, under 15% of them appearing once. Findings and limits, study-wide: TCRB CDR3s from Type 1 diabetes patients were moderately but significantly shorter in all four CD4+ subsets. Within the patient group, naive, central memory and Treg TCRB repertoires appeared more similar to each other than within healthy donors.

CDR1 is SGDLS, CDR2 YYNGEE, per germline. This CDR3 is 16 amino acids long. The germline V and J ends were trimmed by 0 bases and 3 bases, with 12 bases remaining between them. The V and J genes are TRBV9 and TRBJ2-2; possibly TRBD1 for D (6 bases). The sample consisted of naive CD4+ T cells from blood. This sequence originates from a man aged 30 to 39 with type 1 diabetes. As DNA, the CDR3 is TGTGCCAGCAGCGTAGCCTCAGGGGCAGACACCGGGGAGCTGTTTTTT. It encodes CASSVASGADTGELFF.